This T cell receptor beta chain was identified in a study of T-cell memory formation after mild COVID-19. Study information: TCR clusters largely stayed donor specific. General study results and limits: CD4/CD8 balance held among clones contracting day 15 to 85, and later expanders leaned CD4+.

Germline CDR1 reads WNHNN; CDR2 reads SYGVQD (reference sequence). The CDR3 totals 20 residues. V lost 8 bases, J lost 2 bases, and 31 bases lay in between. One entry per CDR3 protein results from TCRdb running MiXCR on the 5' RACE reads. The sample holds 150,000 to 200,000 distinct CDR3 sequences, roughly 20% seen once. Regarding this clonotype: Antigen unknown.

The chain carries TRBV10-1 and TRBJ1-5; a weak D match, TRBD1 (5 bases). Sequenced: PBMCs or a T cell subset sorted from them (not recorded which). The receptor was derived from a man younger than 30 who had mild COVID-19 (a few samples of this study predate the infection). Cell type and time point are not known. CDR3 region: CASRLEAFATGCIGNQPQHF. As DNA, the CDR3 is TGCGCCAGCCGACTCGAGGCGTTCGCTACAGGATGTATAGGCAATCAGCCCCAGCATTTT.